This T cell receptor (beta chain) was profiled in a study of T cells in localized non-small cell lung cancer. Overall study results and limits: It remains possible that heterogeneity exists, since only one tumor region was sequenced. Tumor showed lower T cell clonality than uninvolved adjacent lung, where it was highest.

The repertoire was sequenced with immunoSEQ multiplex PCR; TCRdb's copy has only in-frame clones and lacks some. The repertoire includes 7,500 to 8,500 clones, around 59% of them detected once, and about 7.5% sits in the top ten. Trimming at V came to 2 bases and at J to 9 bases, leaving 8 bases not matched to a gene. Germline V gene data show CDR1 as SGDLS and CDR2 as YYNGEE. The CDR3 is 14 residues long. In this sample, this clone turned up a few times. Its antigen is still unknown. The specimen comprised lymph node tissue, sampled before any cancer treatment. The sequence derives from a male donor older than 55 with stage I squamous cell lung carcinoma. This sequence joins TRBV9 and TRBJ2-1, with 7 bases lining up with TRBD2. CDR3 sequence reads: CASSVLADRGEQFF. The CDR3 region has the DNA TGTGCCAGCAGCGTGCTAGCGGACCGGGGTGAGCAGTTCTTC.